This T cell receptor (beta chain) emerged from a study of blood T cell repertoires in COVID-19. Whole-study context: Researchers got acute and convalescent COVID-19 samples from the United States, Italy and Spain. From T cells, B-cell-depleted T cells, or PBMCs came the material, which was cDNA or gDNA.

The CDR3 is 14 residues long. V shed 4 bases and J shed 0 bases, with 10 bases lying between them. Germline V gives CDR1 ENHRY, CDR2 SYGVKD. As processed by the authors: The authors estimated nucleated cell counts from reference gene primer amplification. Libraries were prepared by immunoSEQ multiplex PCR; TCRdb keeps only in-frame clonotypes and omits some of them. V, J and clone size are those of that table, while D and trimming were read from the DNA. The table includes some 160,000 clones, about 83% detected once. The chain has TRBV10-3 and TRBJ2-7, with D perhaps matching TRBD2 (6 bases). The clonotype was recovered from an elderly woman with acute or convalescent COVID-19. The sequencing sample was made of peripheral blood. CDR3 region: CAISGPGDSYEQYF. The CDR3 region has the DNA TGTGCCATCAGTGGCCCGGGAGACTCCTACGAGCAGTACTTC.